One TCR beta chain is described in this entry. No antigen is known for it. Profiled with immunoSEQ multiplex PCR; TCRdb holds only in-frame clones, not every one. The sample lists approximately 270,000 clones, about 90% occurring once. CDR1 is LNHNV, CDR2 YYDKDF, per germline (reference sequence). V dropped 5 bases and J dropped 4 bases, with 9 bases sitting between them. The CDR3 has 13 amino acids. The sample is drawn from a study of cytomegalovirus exposure and HLA in healthy donors. Findings and limits, study-wide: TCR beta chains numbering more than 150 were designated cytomegalovirus-associated. As was reported, the classifier diagnosed cytomegalovirus status with high specificity and sensitivity.

Sequencing was carried out using PBMCs. The clonotype comes from a man between 18 and 29 years old in good health and CMV-seropositive. The chain combines TRBV15 with TRBJ2-1; D possibly matches TRBD1 or TRBD2 (5 bases each). The CDR3 region is CATSGDGYNEQFF. DNA for the CDR3: TGTGCCACCAGCGGGGACGGTTACAATGAGCAGTTCTTC.